This TCR beta chain was recorded in a study of T cell changes during pregnancy in multiple sclerosis. Generated by immunoSEQ multiplex PCR, the TCRdb table keeps only in-frame clones and is missing some. This table has roughly 52,000 clones, under 95% appearing once. Germline assignment: CDR1 MNHEY and CDR2 SVGAGI. The CDR3 has 14 residues. Between the trimmed V and J ends, which lost 7 bases and 6 bases, there was a span of 15 bases. The sequenced sample was CD8+ T cells from peripheral blood mononuclear cells, obtained in the third trimester of pregnancy. V gene TRBV6-5 combines with J gene TRBJ1-4; D might be TRBD1 (5 bases). The TCR sequence derives from a female donor with multiple sclerosis, enrolled in a pregnancy study. CDR3 loop: CASTKRGFDEKLFF. The CDR3 DNA follows: TGTGCCAGCACCAAAAGGGGCTTCGATGAAAAACTGTTTTTT.